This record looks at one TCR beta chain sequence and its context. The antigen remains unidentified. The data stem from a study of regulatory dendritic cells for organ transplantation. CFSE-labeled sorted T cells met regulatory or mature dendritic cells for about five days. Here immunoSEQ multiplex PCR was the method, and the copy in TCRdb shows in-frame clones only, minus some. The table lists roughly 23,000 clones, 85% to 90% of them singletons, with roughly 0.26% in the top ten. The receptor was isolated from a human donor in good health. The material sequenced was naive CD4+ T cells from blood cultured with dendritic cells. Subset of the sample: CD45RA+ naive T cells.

Written as DNA, the CDR3 is TGTGCCAGCTCACCAACACCGGGGGATCAGCCCCAGCATTTT. It codes for CASSPTPGDQPQHF. This sequence joins TRBV18 and TRBJ1-5, with D maybe TRBD1 (5 bases). In germline, CDR1 is KGHSH, CDR2 LQKENI. V gave up 2 bases and J gave up 5 bases, with 10 bases separating them. The CDR3 totals 14 residues. Drawing the rest from reference TRBV18 and TRBJ1-5, the complete variable domain is NAGVMQNPRHLVRRRGQEARLRCSPMKGHSHVYWYRQLPEEGLKFMVYLQKENIIDESGMPKERFSAEFPKEGPSILRIQQVVRGDSAAYFCASSPTPGDQPQHFGDGTRLSIL.